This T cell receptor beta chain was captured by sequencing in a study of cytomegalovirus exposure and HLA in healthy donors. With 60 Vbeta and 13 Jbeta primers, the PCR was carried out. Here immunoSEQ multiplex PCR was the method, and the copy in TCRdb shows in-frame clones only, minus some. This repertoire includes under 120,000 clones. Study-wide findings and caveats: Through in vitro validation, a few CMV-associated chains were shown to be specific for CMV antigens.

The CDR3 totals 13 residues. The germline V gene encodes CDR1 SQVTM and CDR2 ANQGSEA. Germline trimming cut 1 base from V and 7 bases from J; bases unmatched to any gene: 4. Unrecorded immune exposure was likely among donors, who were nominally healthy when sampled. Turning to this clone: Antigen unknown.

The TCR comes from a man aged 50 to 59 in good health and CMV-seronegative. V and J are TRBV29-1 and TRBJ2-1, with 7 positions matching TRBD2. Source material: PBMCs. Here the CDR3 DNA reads TGCAGCGTTGAAGTCCGACTAGCAAATGAGCAGTTCTTC. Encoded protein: CSVEVRLANEQFF.